This TCR beta chain was identified during a study of response to subunit inactivated influenza vaccine. CDR1 is DFQATT and CDR2 is SNEGSKA in the germline V gene (reference sequence). V lost 5 bases, J lost 7 bases, and 11 bases lay in between. This CDR3 comprises 11 residues. One entry per CDR3 protein, called by TCRdb with MiXCR from the RT-PCR reads. The table lists 590,000 or so distinct CDR3 sequences, roughly 15% of them singletons. This chain connects TRBV20-1 to TRBJ1-2; the D is unclear. This clonotype originated in a man in his fifties who received an inactivated influenza vaccine. The sample in question was PBMCs from blood, obtained around 14 days before vaccination. The CDR3 sequence: CSASPSRGYTF. Here the CDR3 DNA reads TGCAGTGCTTCCCCTTCTCGTGGCTACACCTTC.